This T cell receptor beta chain was sequenced in a study of chemoradiotherapy in HPV16-positive cancers. CDR1 and CDR2 from the germline V gene are MDHEN and SYDVKM. The V gene lost 3 bases and the J gene lost 6 bases, with 12 bases spanning the gap. CDR3 size: 14 residues. Assay: immunoSEQ multiplex PCR; the TCRdb copy retains only in-frame clones and omits some. The top ten clones hold 4% of a sample with over a thousand clones, about 85% of them seen once. V and J are TRBV28 and TRBJ2-1; D gene unclear. This sample comprised tumor tissue, obtained from a patient who underwent chemoradiotherapy. This receptor was identified in a human donor with HPV-associated anogenital cancer. DNA for the CDR3: TGTGCCAGCAGTTTCCAGTCGCGGCGCAATGAGCAGTTCTTC. It codes for CASSFQSRRNEQFF.